This T cell receptor beta chain was identified during a study of T cell responses to AZD1222 COVID-19 vaccine. Study-level findings and limits: Targets within unmutated variant regions were reportedly found for nearly half of spike-specific TCRs.

V lost 1 base, J lost 5 bases, and 11 bases lay in between. The CDR3 length is 14 residues. Germline CDR1 reads SNHLY; CDR2 reads FYNNEI. This clone was seen just once. What it recognizes is unknown. TCRdb's table, derived via immunoSEQ multiplex PCR, lists solely in-frame clones and lacks some. Seen here are about 42,000 clones, around 88% observed once, and the top ten hold roughly 25%. The chain carries TRBV2 and TRBJ1-2, with TRBD1 as a possible D gene (5 bases). The sequence derives from an adult who received the AZD1222 COVID-19 vaccine. Sequenced here: peripheral blood, sampled 28 days after the second AZD1222 dose. This CDR3 is CASSEETETYGYTF. In DNA form, the CDR3 reads TGTGCCAGCAGTGAAGAGACAGAAACTTATGGCTACACCTTC. The full variable domain, completed using reference TRBV2 and TRBJ1-2, is EPEVTQTPSHQVTQMGQEVILRCVPISNHLYFYWYRQILGQKVEFLVSFYNNEISEKSEIFDDQFSVERPDGSNFTLKIRSTKLEDSAMYFCASSEETETYGYTFGSGTRLTVV.